This T cell receptor beta chain is drawn from a study of shared clonotypes between healthy human individuals. Study outcomes and limitations: Across subsets, estimated richness was generally greater for naive than for memory populations. Represented genetic and exposure-history diversity was restricted by having few donors.

In the study's own analysis: Filtering of immunoSEQ junctional sequences could not match full-length read filtering. Data came from immunoSEQ multiplex PCR; TCRdb stores just in-frame clones and leaves some out. V, J and clone size derive from that table, while D and trimming were established from the DNA sequence. The sample shows some 2.1 million clones, around 96% of them seen only once. In the naive CD8 group, cells lacked CD45RO and were positively selected for CCR7, so terminally differentiated effector memory CD45RA+ cells were left out. Germline values: CDR1 GTSNPN, CDR2 SVGIG (reference sequence). Trimming cost V 3 bases and J 0 bases, with 12 bases left between them. The CDR3 has 14 amino acids. Turning to this clone: As yet, its antigen is unknown.

The specimen sequenced was naive CD8+ T cells sorted from blood. The chain carries TRBV30 and TRBJ2-7; possibly TRBD2 for D (5 bases). The source is a man aged 18-30 years in good health. In nucleotides, the CDR3 is TGTGCCTGGAGCCTAACGGGGAACTCCTACGAGCAGTACTTC. Translation gives CAWSLTGNSYEQYF.